Listed here is a single T cell receptor beta chain. The antigen is unknown. Each sample had roughly 10^5 TCR templates assayed. Here immunoSEQ multiplex PCR was the method, and the copy in TCRdb shows in-frame clones only, minus some. The sample shows 70,000 or so clones, 91% of them seen only once. The record originates from a study of siplizumab effects on memory and regulatory T cells. Germline assignment: CDR1 SQVTM and CDR2 ANQGSEA. V was shortened by 6 bases and J by 0 bases, with 11 bases between the two germline ends. The CDR3 loop spans 13 amino acids. Overall study findings and caveats: Tregs that proliferated in siplizumab cultures did not have their suppressive function confirmed. Assignment to unstimulated subsets succeeded for only a minor fraction of the alloreactive clones.

The sequence was obtained from a human donor in good health. V is TRBV29-1 and J is TRBJ1-2; D is uncertain. Sequenced: CD8+ T cells sorted from blood. The CDR3 sequence: CSVPFGTNYGYTF. The CDR3 DNA reads as TGCAGCGTGCCGTTTGGGACTAACTATGGCTACACCTTC.